This TCR beta chain was captured by sequencing in a study of blood T cell repertoires in COVID-19. Across the study: Samples representing acute and convalescent COVID-19 were sourced from the United States, Italy and Spain. In each case, the material was cDNA or gDNA derived from T cells, B-cell-depleted T cells, or PBMCs.

Trimming at V came to 6 bases and at J to 1 base, leaving 5 bases not matched to a gene. The CDR3 covers 14 residues. Germline V gives CDR1 ENHRY, CDR2 SYGVKD. How the authors handled the data: Amplification of reference gene primers was used by the study to estimate nucleated cell counts. Measured with immunoSEQ multiplex PCR; TCRdb has only the in-frame clones, and not every one. The DNA gave D and trimming, while V, J and clone size come from that table. The sample holds about 120,000 clones, approximately 85% seen once. The rearrangement joins TRBV10-3 to TRBJ1-1; 7 nucleotides agree with TRBD1. The sequence came from an elderly man with acute or convalescent COVID-19. The material sequenced was peripheral blood. The CDR3 region is CAIRSGQQNTEAFF. The CDR3 DNA is TGTGCCATCAGATCGGGACAGCAGAACACTGAAGCTTTCTTT.